The entry that follows covers one TCR beta chain sequence. Antigen: not known. Authors' methods: In the immunoSEQ data, sequences were junction-only and lacked quality scores, so filtering differed. TCRdb's copy holds only in-frame clones and misses some; the assay was immunoSEQ multiplex PCR. V and J calls and clone size come straight from that table; D and trimming were deduced from the DNA. The sample records 2 million to 2.5 million clones, about 92% being singletons. This record comes from a study of shared clonotypes between healthy human individuals. Regarding the study as a whole: Around 5.4% of naive CD4 clonotypes were common to four donors.

The CDR3 loop spans 11 amino acids. The V gene lost 1 base and the J gene lost 8 bases, with 6 bases spanning the gap. Germline loops: CDR1 GTSNPN, CDR2 SVGIG (reference sequence). Naive CD4+ cells were CD45RA-selected; the remaining cells were memory. The specimen sequenced was naive CD4+ T cells from PBMCs. As to subset: CD45RA+ positively selected. The V and J genes are TRBV30 and TRBJ2-1, with D perhaps TRBD2 (5 bases). The origin of this receptor is a man between 18 and 35 years old in good health. Some clones in this sample may be carry-over from other donors' samples. CDR3 residues: CAWSGSDEQFF. The CDR3 DNA reads as TGTGCCTGGAGTGGTAGCGATGAGCAGTTCTTC. The variable domain in full, with the rest retrieved from reference TRBV30 and TRBJ2-1, is SQTIHQWPATLVQPVGSPLSLECTVEGTSNPNLYWYRQAAGRGLQLLFYSVGIGQISSEVPQNLSASRPQDRQFILSSKKLLLSDSGFYLCAWSGSDEQFFGPGTRLTVL.